This T cell receptor beta chain is from a study of blood T cell repertoires in COVID-19. At the level of the study: T cells, B-cell-depleted T cells, or PBMCs supplied cDNA or gDNA.

Original analysis: Using reference gene primer amplification, nucleated cell counts were estimated. TCRdb's table, derived via immunoSEQ multiplex PCR, lists solely in-frame clones and lacks some. V and J calls and clone size are given by that table; D and trimming were obtained from the DNA. Seen here are about 170,000 clones, roughly 80% observed once, and the top ten hold more than 12%. CDR3 length: 15 amino acids. The germline CDR1 and CDR2 sequences are SGHNT and YYREEE (reference sequence). J lost 1 base, V lost 6 bases, and 7 bases had no gene match. The clonotype was recovered from a woman between 65 and 79 years old with COVID-19, enrolled during active disease. Sequencing was performed on peripheral blood. The chain employs TRBV5-4 and TRBJ1-1, with 9 bases aligning to TRBD1. CDR3 bases: TGTGCCAGCAACGACAGGGGGGGTCGGAACACTGAAGCTTTCTTT. Amino acid sequence: CASNDRGGRNTEAFF.